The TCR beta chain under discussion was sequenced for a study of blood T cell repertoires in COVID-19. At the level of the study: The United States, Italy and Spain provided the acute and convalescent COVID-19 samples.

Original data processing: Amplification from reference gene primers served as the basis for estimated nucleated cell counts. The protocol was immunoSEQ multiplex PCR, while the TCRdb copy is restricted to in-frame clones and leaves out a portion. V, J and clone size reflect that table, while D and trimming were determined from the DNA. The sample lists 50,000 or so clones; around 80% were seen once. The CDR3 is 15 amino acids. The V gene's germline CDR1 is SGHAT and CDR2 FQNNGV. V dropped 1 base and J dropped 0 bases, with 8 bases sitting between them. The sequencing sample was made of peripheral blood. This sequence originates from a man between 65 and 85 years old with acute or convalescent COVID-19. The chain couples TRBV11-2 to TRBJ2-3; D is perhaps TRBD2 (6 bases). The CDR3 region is CASSLVGTSTDTQYF. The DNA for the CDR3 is TGTGCCAGCAGCTTAGTAGGGACTAGCACAGATACGCAGTATTTT.